Listed here are 15 T cell receptor beta chains from one sample, sequenced in a study of shared clonotypes between healthy human individuals (dated by TCRdb to 2020 to 2021). CD8 naive samples consisted of CD45RO-negative cells that were positively selected for CCR7, yielding a CD45RA+CCR7+ population without TemRA cells. Library preparation was by the immunoSEQ multiplex PCR assay. TCRdb stores this immuneACCESS table with in-frame sequences only. Part of the clones is absent; in the studies checked, under half of the shortfall reflects unresolved V genes, and no reason is known for the rest. Recorded for this sample are over 750,000 clones; about 96% of them occurred a single time. In total, the top ten clones hold 0.2% to 0.25% of the sample. The sample was naive CD8+ T cells sorted from blood. In light of the paper, this sample's cell subset or site label describes: CD45RA+CCR7+. The receptor set was obtained from a man under 40 in good health.

This chain links TRBV10-1 with TRBJ2-1; the D is unclear. Germline CDR1 and CDR2: WNHNN and SYGVQD (reference sequence). Trimming removed 2 bases from V and 8 bases from J, with 4 bases in between. The CDR3 length is 11 residues. The CDR3 DNA is TGCGCCAGCAGTGAGAGGCATGAGCAGTTCTTC. This codes for CASSERHEQFF.

The chain links TRBV15 to TRBJ2-3; 7 positions agree with TRBD2. In germline, CDR1 is LNHNV, CDR2 YYDKDF (reference sequence). This CDR3 region has 18 residues. With 3 bases clipped from V and 0 bases from J, the junction kept 12 bases outside the gene matches. In nucleotides, the CDR3 is TGTGCCACCAGCAGCCGAACTTGGCGGGAGAGTAGCACAGATACGCAGTATTTT. Its translation is CATSSRTWRESSTDTQYF.

This clone occurred a few times. The J gene is TRBJ1-5, the V gene TRBV27; D gene uncertain. The CDR3 is made up of 13 amino acids. Germline V gene data show CDR1 as MNHEY and CDR2 as SMNVEV (reference sequence). The ends were cut back, 4 bases at V and 1 base at J, with 5 bases in the middle. The CDR3 spells CASSWKSNQPQHF. DNA for the CDR3: TGTGCCAGCAGTTGGAAAAGCAATCAGCCCCAGCATTTT.

The chain combines TRBV7-3 with TRBJ1-1; maybe TRBD1 (6 bases). This CDR3 is 15 amino acids long. Germline CDR1 is SGHTA and CDR2 is FQGTGA. Trimming shortened V by 6 bases and J by 1 base, and 15 bases separated the two germline ends. CDR3 in DNA: TGTGCCAGCAGGATCACAGGGACGGGGAACACTGAAGCTTTCTTT. It is translated as CASRITGTGNTEAFF.

Here the CDR3 DNA reads TGTGCCAGTAGTATAAGCGCTGGAGTTTTTGGCAATCAGCCCCAGCATTTT. As protein: CASSISAGVFGNQPQHF. The rearrangement links TRBV19 to TRBJ1-5; D is unclear. Trimming removed 2 bases at V and 2 bases at J, with 16 bases between. Germline V gives CDR1 LNHDA, CDR2 SQIVND (reference sequence). This CDR3 is 17 amino acids long.

This chain joins TRBV5-1 and TRBJ1-3, with D perhaps TRBD1 (5 bases). This CDR3 is 17 amino acids long. CDR1 and CDR2 (germline): SGHRS, YFSETQ. V lost 2 bases and J 0 bases, leaving 15 bases between the germline ends. The CDR3: CASSLHPGRDSGNTIYF. The CDR3 coding sequence is TGCGCCAGCAGCTTACACCCGGGACGCGACTCTGGAAACACCATATATTTT.

This clone was recorded once. This chain uses TRBV7-9 with TRBJ2-7; 9 nucleotides match TRBD1. With V trimmed by 5 bases and J by 3 bases, 5 bases remained unmatched. CDR1 and CDR2 (germline): SEHNR, FQNEAQ (reference sequence). This CDR3 has 14 residues. The CDR3 DNA reads as TGTGCCAGCAGCACCGGGACAGGGCGCTACGAGCAGTACTTC. It yields the protein CASSTGTGRYEQYF.

Only one count was recorded for this clone. Germline and junction disagree at one end, which may indicate a read error. The rearrangement links TRBV2 to TRBJ2-4; D is perhaps TRBD1 or TRBD2 (6 bases each). Germline CDR1 and CDR2: SNHLY and FYNNEI. The CDR3 has 12 residues. The CDR3 loop reads CASSYPWGAVNF. The DNA for the CDR3 is TGTGCCAGCAGTTACCCCTGGGGGGCGGTGAACTTC.

This sequence joins TRBV7-9 and TRBJ2-1, with a tentative D call TRBD2 (5 bases). From germline, CDR1 is SEHNR and CDR2 FQNEAQ (reference sequence). Trimming took off 4 bases at V and 0 bases at J, with 10 bases between the two ends. The CDR3 totals 15 residues. This chain's CDR3 is CASSSGYSSYNEQFF. CDR3 nucleotides: TGTGCCAGCAGCTCGGGGTATAGCTCCTACAATGAGCAGTTCTTC.

This clone was seen just once. This sample also contains other DNA sequences that code for the same CDR3. This chain links TRBV7-9 with TRBJ2-3, with a tentative D call TRBD1 (5 bases). Trimming pared 5 bases from V and 3 bases from J, leaving 6 bases between. The CDR3 contains 12 residues. Germline loops: CDR1 SEHNR, CDR2 FQNEAQ (reference sequence). This CDR3 reads CASSRGTDTQYF. The DNA of the CDR3 is TGTGCCAGCAGCAGGGGTACAGATACGCAGTATTTT.

This chain joins TRBV4-1 and TRBJ1-2; 8 positions agree with TRBD1. The CDR3 extends over 15 amino acids. The V gene end was trimmed by 3 bases and the J gene end by 3 bases; junction bases not matched to a gene: 6. Germline CDR1 reads MGHRA; CDR2 reads YSYEKL. This chain's CDR3 is CASSHTDRAHYGYTF. In DNA, the CDR3 is TGCGCCAGCAGCCATACGGACAGGGCCCACTATGGCTACACCTTC.

CDR3 residues: CASRKTSGRNEQFF. CDR3 nucleotide sequence: TGTGCCAGCAGGAAGACTAGCGGGAGAAATGAGCAGTTCTTC. The rearrangement uses TRBV7-2 and TRBJ2-1; 12 bases are shared with TRBD2. CDR1 is SGHTA and CDR2 is FQGNSA in the germline V gene. V was clipped by 6 bases and J by 7 bases; unmatched bases: 4. This CDR3 region has 14 residues. Full variable domain (outside the CDR3, taken from reference TRBV7-2 and TRBJ2-1): GAGVSQSPSNKVTEKGKDVELRCDPISGHTALYWYRQSLGQGLEFLIYFQGNSAPDKSGLPSDRFSAERTGGSVSTLTIQRTQQEDSAVYLCASRKTSGRNEQFFGPGTRLTVL.

The V and J genes are TRBV27 and TRBJ2-1; D is possibly TRBD2 (6 bases). Trimming left V 6 bases short and J 5 bases short, with 35 bases between. This CDR3 has 21 residues. The germline CDR1 and CDR2 sequences are MNHEY and SMNVEV (reference sequence). CDR3 residues: CASSPIGGPTVRHRSNNEQFF. The CDR3 region has the DNA TGTGCCAGCAGCCCCATCGGAGGGCCCACGGTTCGCCACAGATCGAACAATGAGCAGTTCTTC.

The V call is TRBV6-5, the J call TRBJ2-3, with D tentatively TRBD1 or TRBD2 (5 bases each). V lost 6 bases, J lost 4 bases, and 11 bases lay in between. The CDR3 spans 13 residues. From germline, CDR1 is MNHEY and CDR2 SVGAGI. The CDR3 region has the DNA TGTGCCAGCAGCCACAGGACTTCAGATACGCAGTATTTT. This translates into CASSHRTSDTQYF.

The CDR3 region has the DNA TGTGCCAGCAGCTACTTAGCGGGAGAGGTGGACAATGAGCAGTTCTTC. Translating it yields CASSYLAGEVDNEQFF. This chain joins TRBV7-9 and TRBJ2-1, with 9 positions matching TRBD2. J lost 5 bases, V lost 4 bases, and 9 bases had no gene match. The CDR3 spans 16 residues. Germline CDR1 SEHNR, CDR2 FQNEAQ (reference sequence).